This is a list of T cell receptor beta chains from one sample in a study of Ad26.COV2.S vaccination and SARS-CoV-2 variants. Generated by immunoSEQ multiplex PCR, the TCRdb table keeps only in-frame clones and is missing some. The table lists under 600,000 clones, nearly 90% of them singletons, with 1.5% to 2% in the top ten. The sample consisted of peripheral blood, taken in a trial of Ad26.COV2.S vaccine versus placebo. The receptors shown here come from a person aged 18 to 65 who received the Ad26.COV2.S COVID-19 vaccine or a placebo. The CDR3 runs from the conserved cysteine through the conserved F or W. D genes are given only for firm matches. The size of a clone is reported for some rows only, either as once, few or many, or as a class for expanded clones.

size	V	D	J	CDR3	DNA
-	TRBV7-3	-	TRBJ2-2	CASSLIPRSGREDGELFF	TGTGCCAGCAGCTTAATACCGAGGTCGGGCAGGGAGGATGGGGAGCTGTTTTTT
-	TRBV5-4	-	TRBJ2-1	CASSLLGSRNEQFF	TGTGCCAGCAGCTTGTTGGGTAGCAGAAATGAGCAGTTCTTC
-	TRBV27	-	TRBJ1-5	CASSLSRHHNQPQHF	TGTGCCAGCAGTTTATCGAGGCACCACAATCAGCCCCAGCATTTT
-	TRBV6-1	-	TRBJ1-6	CASSEAGSGRLSSYNSPLHF	TGTGCCAGCAGTGAAGCAGGGTCGGGGCGGTTGAGCTCCTATAATTCACCCCTCCACTTT
-	TRBV9	TRBD1	TRBJ1-2	CASSQKTGGYGYTF	TGTGCCAGCTCCCAGAAGACAGGGGGCTATGGCTACACCTTC
-	TRBV9	-	TRBJ1-6	CASTRGAASFNNSPLHF	TGTGCCAGCACGCGGGGCGCGGCGTCTTTCAATAATTCACCCCTCCACTTT
-	TRBV4-1	-	TRBJ2-3	CASSQVGQRAGRIDTQYF	TGCGCCAGCAGCCAAGTTGGTCAGCGGGCCGGTCGCATAGATACGCAGTATTTT
-	TRBV13	TRBD2	TRBJ2-7	CASSFGGFPSDEQYF	TGTGCCAGCAGCTTCGGGGGGTTTCCTTCTGACGAGCAGTACTTC
once	TRBV6-5	-	TRBJ1-2	CASRLGPSAGYTF	TGTGCCAGCAGACTCGGACCGTCCGCTGGCTACACCTTC
-	TRBV3-1/TRBV3-2	-	TRBJ1-1	CASSQNTEAFF	TGTGCCAGCAGCCAAAACACTGAAGCTTTCTTT
once	TRBV7-9	-	TRBJ1-1	CASSDSWGTEAFF	TGTGCCAGCAGTGACAGTTGGGGCACTGAAGCTTTCTTT
-	TRBV28	-	TRBJ2-6	CASSLSGANVLTF	TGTGCCAGCAGTTTATCTGGGGCCAACGTCCTGACTTTC
-	TRBV19	TRBD1	TRBJ2-7	CASSMGQGGSYEQYF	TGTGCCAGTAGTATGGGACAGGGGGGGTCCTACGAGCAGTACTTC
-	TRBV2	TRBD1	TRBJ1-5	CASRGQPGDQPQHF	TGTGCCAGCAGGGGACAGCCGGGGGATCAGCCCCAGCATTTT
once	TRBV11-2	-	TRBJ1-2	CASSPYRYSYGYTF	TGTGCCAGCAGCCCGTACCGGTATTCCTATGGCTACACCTTC
-	TRBV5-8	TRBD1	TRBJ1-6	CASSALDRVNSPLHF	TGTGCCAGCAGCGCCCTTGACAGGGTTAATTCACCCCTCCACTTT
-	TRBV7-9	-	TRBJ2-1	CASSPTGSGRRDEQFF	TGTGCCAGCAGCCCAACAGGTAGCGGTCGGAGGGATGAGCAGTTCTTC
once	TRBV28	-	TRBJ1-2	CASGVLRLYGYTF	TGTGCCAGCGGCGTACTGCGACTCTATGGCTACACCTTC
-	TRBV7-2	TRBD1	TRBJ2-7	CASSYWTGGVSYEQYF	TGTGCCAGCAGCTACTGGACAGGGGGCGTCTCCTACGAGCAGTACTTC
-	TRBV28	TRBD1	TRBJ2-6	CARQGAIGSGANVLTF	TGTGCCAGACAGGGGGCTATCGGCTCTGGGGCCAACGTCCTGACTTTC
-	TRBV5-1	-	TRBJ1-1	CASSANEFRQDTEAFF	TGCGCCAGCAGCGCGAATGAATTTAGACAGGACACTGAAGCTTTCTTT
-	TRBV2	TRBD1	TRBJ1-2	CASSRQGSNYGYTF	TGTGCCAGCAGTCGACAGGGGTCGAACTATGGCTACACCTTC
-	TRBV29-1	-	TRBJ2-3	CSVPGWGSSTDTQYF	TGCAGCGTCCCTGGATGGGGGTCGAGCACAGATACGCAGTATTTT
-	TRBV5-1	-	TRBJ1-1	CASSSFGGEAFF	TGCGCCAGCAGCTCCTTCGGGGGTGAAGCTTTCTTT
-	TRBV20-1	-	TRBJ2-5	CSASDAGDSQETQYF	TGCAGTGCTAGTGACGCGGGGGACAGCCAAGAGACCCAGTACTTC
-	TRBV6-5	-	TRBJ2-2	CASTTEYTGELFF	TGTGCCAGCACCACGGAGTACACCGGGGAGCTGTTTTTT
-	TRBV4-1	-	TRBJ1-4	CASSRGEVNEKLFF	TGCGCCAGCAGCCGGGGAGAAGTAAATGAAAAACTGTTTTTT
-	TRBV30	-	TRBJ2-5	CAWISVRDPQEIQYF	TGTGCCTGGATTTCTGTCCGGGACCCACAAGAGATCCAGTACTTC
-	TRBV28	TRBD1	TRBJ1-2	CASSLAHRGHPAF	TGTGCCAGCAGTTTAGCCCACAGGGGACACCCTGCCTTC
-	TRBV7-2	-	TRBJ1-6	CASSLEPGRDSPLHF	TGTGCCAGCAGCTTAGAACCGGGGCGGGATTCACCCCTCCACTTT
-	TRBV6-5	TRBD1	TRBJ1-1	CASSFDRGPEAFF	TGTGCCAGCAGTTTTGACAGGGGCCCTGAAGCTTTCTTT
-	TRBV11-2	TRBD1	TRBJ1-1	CASSPRRTGGTEAFF	TGTGCCAGCAGCCCCCGACGGACAGGCGGTACTGAAGCTTTCTTT
-	TRBV4-1	TRBD1	TRBJ1-3	CASSQDRGTASGNTIYF	TGCGCCAGCAGCCAAGATCGAGGGACAGCCTCTGGAAACACCATATATTTT
-	TRBV2	-	TRBJ2-2	CASRAGNTGELFF	TGTGCCAGCCGGGCAGGGAACACCGGGGAGCTGTTTTTT
-	TRBV28	TRBD2	TRBJ2-1	CASKAGSGRYNEQFF	TGTGCCAGCAAAGCAGGTAGCGGGAGGTACAATGAGCAGTTCTTC
-	TRBV20-1	-	TRBJ2-1	CSASLSYSYNEQFF	TGCAGTGCTAGTTTATCCTACTCCTACAATGAGCAGTTCTTC
-	TRBV6-2/TRBV6-3	-	TRBJ2-7	CASSPSVYEQYF	TGTGCCAGCAGTCCCAGCGTCTACGAGCAGTACTTC
-	TRBV27	TRBD1	TRBJ2-7	CARTGGSSYEQYF	TGTGCCAGGACAGGGGGGAGCTCCTACGAGCAGTACTTC
-	TRBV24-1	-	TRBJ2-2	CATSDLQGFGELFF	TGTGCCACCAGTGATCTACAGGGTTTCGGGGAGCTGTTTTTT
once	TRBV3-1/TRBV3-2	-	TRBJ2-1	CASSQDSLASPEQFF	TGTGCCAGCAGCCAAGATAGTCTAGCCTCTCCTGAGCAGTTCTTC